The next 16 T cell receptor beta chains were all read from a single sample in a study of cytomegalovirus exposure and HLA in healthy donors. Primers included in the PCR were 60 Vbeta and 13 Jbeta primers. Generated by immunoSEQ multiplex PCR, the TCRdb table keeps only in-frame clones and is missing some. The table shows 110,000 to 150,000 clones, with roughly 80% occurring only once. The specimen sequenced was PBMCs. Source of these receptors: a female donor in good health and CMV-seronegative.

The J gene is TRBJ1-1, the V gene TRBV4-2, with D hard to call. The CDR3 is made up of 15 amino acids. CDR1 and CDR2 from the germline V gene are LGHNA and YNFKEQ. V lost 4 bases and J 2 bases, leaving 14 bases between the germline ends. The CDR3 protein is CASSRTDGLNTEAFF. CDR3 DNA: TGTGCCAGCAGCCGAACGGACGGACTTAACACTGAAGCTTTCTTT.

CDR3: CASSNPGKETQYF. CDR3 DNA sequence: TGTGCCAGCAGTAACCCGGGTAAAGAGACCCAGTACTTC. The V gene is TRBV28, the J gene TRBJ2-5; unclear D gene. CDR3 length: 13 amino acids. The V gene lost 5 bases and the J gene lost 3 bases, with 10 bases spanning the gap. Germline V gene sequence: CDR1 MDHEN, CDR2 SYDVKM.

The chain couples TRBV7-6 to TRBJ2-1; TRBD2 is a possible D gene (6 bases). The germline V gene encodes CDR1 SGHVS and CDR2 FNYEAQ. V lost 1 base and J lost 4, with 11 bases in between. The CDR3 runs 15 residues. CDR3 DNA: TGTGCCAGCAGCTTAGGCGGGATAGTGTACAATGAGCAGTTCTTC. Protein product: CASSLGGIVYNEQFF. Full variable domain (rest looked up from reference TRBV7-6 and TRBJ2-1): GAGVSQSPRYKVTKRGQDVALRCDPISGHVSLYWYRQALGQGPEFLTYFNYEAQQDKSGLPNDRFSAERPEGSISTLTIQRTEQRDSAMYRCASSLGGIVYNEQFFGPGTRLTVL.

This clone has just a few counts. The V gene is TRBV11-2, the J gene TRBJ2-7, with D unclear. In germline, CDR1 is SGHAT, CDR2 FQNNGV. V shed 1 base and J shed 1 base, with 11 bases lying between them. This CDR3 has 15 amino acids. CDR3 residues: CASSLGRLTSYEQYF. CDR3 sequence (DNA): TGTGCCAGCAGCTTAGGTAGACTCACATCCTACGAGCAGTACTTC.

The chain is built from TRBV27 and TRBJ1-1; D is uncertain. Germline CDR1 reads MNHEY; CDR2 reads SMNVEV (reference sequence). The CDR3 is 12 amino acids. Trimming stripped 10 bases from V and 4 bases from J, with 13 bases between. The CDR3 coding sequence is TGTGCCACCTCGCCGGGAGGCACTGAAGCTTTCTTT. Translated: CATSPGGTEAFF.

This clone is a singleton in its sample. V usage is TRBV6-5 and J usage is TRBJ1-4; a possible D gene is TRBD1 (5 bases). Germline V lookup: CDR1 MNHEY, CDR2 SVGAGI. CDR3 length: 13 residues. The V and J ends lost 5 bases and 6 bases respectively, with 10 bases between them. This CDR3 is CASSEAGDEKLFF. The CDR3 region has the DNA TGTGCCAGCAGTGAAGCGGGGGATGAAAAACTGTTTTTT.

The chain combines TRBV29-1 with TRBJ2-3; 9 nucleotides match TRBD1. Germline CDR1 is SQVTM and CDR2 is ANQGSEA. The CDR3 is made up of 13 amino acids. In DNA, the CDR3 is TGCAGTGTAGGACAGGGGACCGCAGATACGCAGTATTTT. It codes for CSVGQGTADTQYF.

The chain recombines TRBV6-6 with TRBJ1-4; TRBD1 aligns across 8 bases. Trimming took 6 bases from V and 7 from J; bases not matched to a gene: 13. The CDR3 is 16 residues long. Per the germline V gene, CDR1 is MNHNY and CDR2 is SVGAGI (reference sequence). The CDR3 DNA reads TGTGCCAGCAGCTCAGATGGCGGACAGGGTAGTGAAAAACTGTTTTTT. The encoded protein is CASSSDGGQGSEKLFF.

The rearrangement links TRBV7-2 to TRBJ2-3; 7 bases line up with TRBD2. Germline V gene data show CDR1 as SGHTA and CDR2 as FQGNSA. The CDR3 runs 17 residues. Trimming cost V 7 bases and J 6 bases; bases outside gene matches: 19. The CDR3 region is CASNFGGGRPIGDTQYF. The CDR3 DNA follows: TGTGCCAGCAACTTTGGGGGGGGACGGCCCATTGGGGATACGCAGTATTTT.

This chain connects TRBV30 to TRBJ1-2; D remains unclear. The V end was cut by 3 bases, the J end by 3 bases, with 2 bases between. Germline V gives CDR1 GTSNPN, CDR2 SVGIG (reference sequence). This CDR3 has 10 residues. This CDR3 is CAWSDYGYTF. The DNA for the CDR3 is TGTGCCTGGAGCGACTATGGCTACACCTTC. The full variable domain, its missing parts supplied by reference TRBV30 and TRBJ1-2, is SQTIHQWPATLVQPVGSPLSLECTVEGTSNPNLYWYRQAAGRGLQLLFYSVGIGQISSEVPQNLSASRPQDRQFILSSKKLLLSDSGFYLCAWSDYGYTFGSGTRLTVV.

V gene TRBV5-1 combines with J gene TRBJ2-4; D might be TRBD2 (6 bases). V lost 0 bases and J 7 bases, leaving 17 bases between the germline ends. This CDR3 contains 16 residues. The germline CDR1 and CDR2 sequences are SGHRS and YFSETQ. The CDR3 is CASSLDALAGRNIQYF. The CDR3 coding sequence is TGCGCCAGCAGCTTGGATGCTTTGGCAGGGAGGAACATTCAGTACTTC.

Only a few counts were recorded for this clone. The chain has TRBV7-9 and TRBJ1-4, with 8 bases matching TRBD1. V lost 4 bases and J lost 5; bases outside the gene matches: 3. The CDR3 is 14 residues long. CDR1 SEHNR and CDR2 FQNEAQ come from the germline V gene (reference sequence). In nucleotides, the CDR3 is TGTGCCAGCAGCTCCCGGACAGGGAATGAAAAACTGTTTTTT. This encodes CASSSRTGNEKLFF.

The rearrangement joins TRBV2 to TRBJ2-1, with D possibly TRBD2 on 5 matching bases. Germline V CDR1 and CDR2: SNHLY, FYNNEI. Trimming took off 7 bases at V and 9 bases at J, with 19 bases between the two ends. This CDR3 region has 14 residues. CDR3 sequence reads: CASTPSGVPGEQFF. The CDR3 DNA reads TGTGCCAGCACCCCCTCCGGGGTCCCGGGTGAGCAGTTCTTC.

This sequence joins TRBV7-3 and TRBJ2-2; D is uncertain. V lost 6 bases to trimming and J lost 6 bases, with 8 bases between them. CDR3 length: 12 amino acids. The germline gives CDR1 SGHTA, CDR2 FQGTGA. CDR3 loop: CASSSGAGELFF. The CDR3 coding sequence is TGTGCCAGCAGTTCCGGAGCCGGGGAGCTGTTTTTT.

The chain recombines TRBV19 with TRBJ1-5, with D maybe TRBD1 (6 bases). V was clipped by 5 bases and J by 1 base, with 12 bases between them. The CDR3 is 15 residues long. Germline V gene lookup returns CDR1 LNHDA and CDR2 SQIVND (reference sequence). This CDR3 is CASSLNRESNQPQHF. CDR3 bases: TGTGCCAGTAGTTTAAACAGGGAGAGCAATCAGCCCCAGCATTTT.

Only a few counts were recorded for this clone. CDR3 in amino acids: CASTGQDTIYF. CDR3 in DNA: TGTGCCAGCACGGGACAAGACACCATATATTTT. The V gene is TRBV11-2, the J gene TRBJ1-3; a weak D match, TRBD1 (6 bases). Germline lookup yields CDR1 SGHAT and CDR2 FQNNGV. V dropped 7 bases and J dropped 8 bases, with 9 bases sitting between them. The length of the CDR3 is 11 residues.